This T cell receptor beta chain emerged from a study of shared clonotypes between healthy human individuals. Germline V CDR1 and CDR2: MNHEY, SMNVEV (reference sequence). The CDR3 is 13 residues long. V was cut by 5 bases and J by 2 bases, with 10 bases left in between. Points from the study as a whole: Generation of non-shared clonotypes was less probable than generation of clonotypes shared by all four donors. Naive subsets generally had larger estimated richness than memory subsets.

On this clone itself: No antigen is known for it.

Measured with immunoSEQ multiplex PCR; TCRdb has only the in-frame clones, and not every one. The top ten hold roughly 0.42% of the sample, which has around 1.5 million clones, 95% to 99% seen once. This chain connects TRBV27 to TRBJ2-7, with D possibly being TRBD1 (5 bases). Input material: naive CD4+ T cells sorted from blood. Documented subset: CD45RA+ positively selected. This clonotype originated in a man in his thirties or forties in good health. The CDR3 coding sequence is TGTGCCAGCAGTAAAAAGGGGCCCTACGAGCAGTACTTC. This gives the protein CASSKKGPYEQYF.